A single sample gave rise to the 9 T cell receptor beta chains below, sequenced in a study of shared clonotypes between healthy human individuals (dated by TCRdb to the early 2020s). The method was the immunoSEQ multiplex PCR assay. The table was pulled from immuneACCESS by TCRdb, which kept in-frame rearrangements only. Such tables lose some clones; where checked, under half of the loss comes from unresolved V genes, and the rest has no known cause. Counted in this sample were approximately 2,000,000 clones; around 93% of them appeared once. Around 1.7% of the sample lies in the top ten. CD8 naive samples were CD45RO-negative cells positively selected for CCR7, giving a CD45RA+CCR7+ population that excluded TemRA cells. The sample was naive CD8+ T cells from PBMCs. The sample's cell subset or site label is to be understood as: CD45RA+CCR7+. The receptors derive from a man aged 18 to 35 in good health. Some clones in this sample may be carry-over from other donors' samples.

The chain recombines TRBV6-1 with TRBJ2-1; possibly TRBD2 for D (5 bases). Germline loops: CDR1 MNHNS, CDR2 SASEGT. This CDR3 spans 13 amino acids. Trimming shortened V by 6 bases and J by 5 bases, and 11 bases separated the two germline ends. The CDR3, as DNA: TGTGCCAGCAGCGCCACTAGAAACAATGAGCAGTTCTTC. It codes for CASSATRNNEQFF.

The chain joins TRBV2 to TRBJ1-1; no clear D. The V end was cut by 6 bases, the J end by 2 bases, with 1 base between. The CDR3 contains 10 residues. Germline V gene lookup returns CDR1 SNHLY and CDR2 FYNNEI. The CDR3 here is CASSNTEAFF. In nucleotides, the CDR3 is TGTGCCAGCAGCAACACTGAAGCTTTCTTT.

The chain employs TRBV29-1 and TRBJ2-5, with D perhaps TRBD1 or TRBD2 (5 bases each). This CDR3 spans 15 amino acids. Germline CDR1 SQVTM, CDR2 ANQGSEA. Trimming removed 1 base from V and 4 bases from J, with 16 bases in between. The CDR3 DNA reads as TGCAGCGTTGAAGCCCCCTTGGGGGTGGGAGAGACCCAGTACTTC. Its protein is CSVEAPLGVGETQYF.

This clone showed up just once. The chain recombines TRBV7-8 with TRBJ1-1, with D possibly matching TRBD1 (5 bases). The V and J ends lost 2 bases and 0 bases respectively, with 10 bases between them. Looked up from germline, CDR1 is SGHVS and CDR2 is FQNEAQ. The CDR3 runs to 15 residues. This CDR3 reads CASSLPTAMNTEAFF. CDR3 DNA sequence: TGTGCCAGCAGCTTACCGACAGCAATGAACACTGAAGCTTTCTTT.

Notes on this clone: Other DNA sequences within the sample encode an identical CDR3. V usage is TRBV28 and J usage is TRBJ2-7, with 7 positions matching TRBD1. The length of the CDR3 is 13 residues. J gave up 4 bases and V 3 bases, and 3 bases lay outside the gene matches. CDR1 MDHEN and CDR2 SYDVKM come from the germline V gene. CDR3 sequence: CASSLGQFYEQYF. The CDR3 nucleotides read TGTGCCAGCAGTTTGGGACAGTTTTACGAGCAGTACTTC.

The CDR3 nucleotides read TGTGCCAGCAGCCCCTCGCTTACAGGGGGCGAGGGAGAGACCCAGTACTTC. Translated: CASSPSLTGGEGETQYF. The chain carries TRBV7-9 and TRBJ2-5; 9 bases fit TRBD1. Germline CDR1 SEHNR, CDR2 FQNEAQ (reference sequence). V lost 5 bases and J lost 4; bases outside the gene matches: 14. The CDR3 has 17 residues.

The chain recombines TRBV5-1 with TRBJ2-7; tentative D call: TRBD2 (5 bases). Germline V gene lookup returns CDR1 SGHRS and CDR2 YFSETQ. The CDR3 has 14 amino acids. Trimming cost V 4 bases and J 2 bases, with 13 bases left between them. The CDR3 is CASSGGGTAYEQYF. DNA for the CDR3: TGCGCCAGCAGCGGTGGAGGAACGGCCTACGAGCAGTACTTC.

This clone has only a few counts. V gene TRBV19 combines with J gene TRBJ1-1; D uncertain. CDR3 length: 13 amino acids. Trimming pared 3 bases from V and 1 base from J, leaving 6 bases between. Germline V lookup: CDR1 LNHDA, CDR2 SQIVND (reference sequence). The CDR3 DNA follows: TGTGCCAGTAGTATTTGGACGAACACTGAAGCTTTCTTT. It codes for CASSIWTNTEAFF.

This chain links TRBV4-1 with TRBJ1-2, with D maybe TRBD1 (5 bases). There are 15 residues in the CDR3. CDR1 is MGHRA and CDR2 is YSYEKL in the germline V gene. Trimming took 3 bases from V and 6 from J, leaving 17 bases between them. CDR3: CASSQAGTLGDGYTF. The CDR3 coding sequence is TGCGCCAGCAGCCAGGCGGGAACCTTAGGGGATGGCTACACCTTC.